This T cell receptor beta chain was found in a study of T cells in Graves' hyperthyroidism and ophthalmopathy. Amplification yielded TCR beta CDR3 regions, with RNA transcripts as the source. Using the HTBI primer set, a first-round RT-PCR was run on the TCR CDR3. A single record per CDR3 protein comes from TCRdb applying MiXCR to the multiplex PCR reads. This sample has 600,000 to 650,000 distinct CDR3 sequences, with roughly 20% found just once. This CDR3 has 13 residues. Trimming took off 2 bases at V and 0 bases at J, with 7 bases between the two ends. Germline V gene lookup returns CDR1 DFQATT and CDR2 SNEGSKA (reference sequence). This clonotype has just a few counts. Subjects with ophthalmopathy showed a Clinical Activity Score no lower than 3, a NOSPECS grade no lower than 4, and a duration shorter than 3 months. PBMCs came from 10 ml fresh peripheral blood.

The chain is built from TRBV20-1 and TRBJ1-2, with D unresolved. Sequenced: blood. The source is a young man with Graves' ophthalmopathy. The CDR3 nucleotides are TGCAGTGCTAGAACTAATACTAACTATGGCTACACCTTC. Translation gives CSARTNTNYGYTF.